Shown below are 18 T cell receptor beta chains from a single sample sequenced in a study of OX40 agonist ivuxolimab in advanced cancers. Profiled with immunoSEQ multiplex PCR; TCRdb holds only in-frame clones, not every one. The table lists roughly 17,000 clones, over 75% of them singletons. The specimen was CD4+ or CD8+ T cells sorted from blood, collected in a trial of the OX40 agonist ivuxolimab. The receptors stem from an adult with an advanced solid tumor such as melanoma, head and neck, liver or kidney cancer.

V usage is TRBV28 and J usage is TRBJ1-6; D ambiguous. Germline lookup yields CDR1 MDHEN and CDR2 SYDVKM. The ends were cut back, 3 bases at V and 9 bases at J, with 3 bases in the middle. The CDR3 has 11 residues. CDR3 sequence reads: CASSFGSPLHF. Here the CDR3 DNA reads TGTGCCAGCAGTTTTGGTTCACCCCTCCACTTT.

The gene calls are TRBV2 and TRBJ2-3, with D perhaps TRBD2 (6 bases). Germline CDR1 is SNHLY and CDR2 is FYNNEI. V shed 6 bases and J shed 0 bases, with 13 bases lying between them. This CDR3 comprises 15 residues. As DNA, the CDR3 is TGTGCCAGCAGGATTAGCGGAACTAGCACAGATACGCAGTATTTT. Residues: CASRISGTSTDTQYF.

The chain combines TRBV7-6 with TRBJ1-5; perhaps TRBD1 as D (6 bases). Germline V CDR1 and CDR2: SGHVS, FNYEAQ. V was clipped by 3 bases and J by 3 bases, with 12 bases between them. The CDR3 is 15 residues long. The CDR3, as DNA: TGTGCCAGCAGCTTTGGGACATCCGACAATCAGCCCCAGCATTTT. The encoded protein is CASSFGTSDNQPQHF.

A single count supports this clone. The chain uses TRBV11-3 and TRBJ1-4; no clear D. V dropped 6 bases and J dropped 0 bases, with 11 bases sitting between them. Germline CDR1 SGHNT, CDR2 YENEEA. The CDR3 loop spans 15 amino acids. In DNA form, the CDR3 reads TGTGCCAGCAGTTACACAGCTGCAACTAATGAAAAACTGTTTTTT. Its protein product is CASSYTAATNEKLFF.

This clone qualifies as medium-sized (0.01 to 0.1%). The V call is TRBV5-4, the J call TRBJ2-7, with D possibly matching TRBD1 (6 bases). This CDR3 has 16 amino acids. Per the germline V gene, CDR1 is SGHNT and CDR2 is YYREEE (reference sequence). Trimming took 4 bases from V and 6 from J, leaving 23 bases between them. The CDR3 region has the DNA TGTGCCAGCAGCCTCCAACTCACCCAACAGGGCAGCGAGCAGTACTTC. This codes for CASSLQLTQQGSEQYF.

This chain joins TRBV28 and TRBJ2-7; a weak D match, TRBD2 (5 bases). Trimming left V 6 bases short and J 0 bases short, with 18 bases between. The germline gives CDR1 MDHEN, CDR2 SYDVKM. The CDR3 covers 16 residues. The CDR3 DNA is TGTGCCAGCAGGCCAGACCTAGCCTTCTCCTCCTACGAGCAGTACTTC. Encoded protein: CASRPDLAFSSYEQYF.

The V call is TRBV29-1, the J call TRBJ2-5; D possibly matches TRBD1 or TRBD2 (5 bases each). The germline CDR1 and CDR2 sequences are SQVTM and ANQGSEA. CDR3 size: 15 residues. Deletions cut 2 bases from V and 4 bases from J, with 17 bases between. The CDR3 DNA sequence: TGCAGCGTTGAAAATTGGTTAGAGGGGAGAGAGACCCAGTACTTC. Amino acids: CSVENWLEGRETQYF.

This rearrangement joins TRBV19 to TRBJ2-1; TRBD2 aligns across 7 bases. CDR1 is LNHDA, CDR2 SQIVND, per germline (reference sequence). V lost 4 bases to trimming and J lost 7 bases; unmatched junction nucleotides: 7. The CDR3 sequence is 14 residues long. CDR3 loop: CASSKGGSRNEQFF. The CDR3, as DNA: TGTGCCAGTAGTAAAGGCGGGAGCAGGAATGAGCAGTTCTTC.

The chain joins TRBV28 to TRBJ1-2; D gene unclear. V lost 2 bases and J lost 8, with 15 bases in between. CDR1 and CDR2 (germline): MDHEN, SYDVKM. The CDR3 runs to 14 residues. CDR3 region: CASSLGYDGYGYTF. The CDR3 DNA reads as TGTGCCAGCAGTTTAGGATATGATGGGTACGGCTACACCTTC.

This clone was observed once. This chain links TRBV7-6 with TRBJ1-1; no clear D. The CDR3 loop spans 14 amino acids. With 1 base removed from V and 3 bases from J, the gap between germline ends came to 9 bases. Germline-derived CDR1 and CDR2 are SGHVS and FNYEAQ. CDR3: CASSLVEGDTEAFF. DNA for the CDR3: TGTGCCAGCAGCTTAGTTGAGGGAGACACTGAAGCTTTCTTT. Full variable domain (missing parts from reference TRBV7-6 and TRBJ1-1): GAGVSQSPRYKVTKRGQDVALRCDPISGHVSLYWYRQALGQGPEFLTYFNYEAQQDKSGLPNDRFSAERPEGSISTLTIQRTEQRDSAMYRCASSLVEGDTEAFFGQGTRLTVV.

The rearrangement links TRBV5-6 to TRBJ2-7, with 9 nucleotides matching TRBD1. J gave up 1 base and V 4 bases, and 12 bases lay outside the gene matches. The CDR3 covers 17 residues. Per the germline V gene, CDR1 is SGHDT and CDR2 is YYEEEE. CDR3 in amino acids: CASSAAGQGIRSYEQYF. The CDR3 coding sequence is TGTGCCAGCAGCGCCGCGGGACAGGGTATTCGTTCCTACGAGCAGTACTTC.

In its sample, this clone is medium-sized (0.01 to 0.1%). The chain joins TRBV1 to TRBJ2-7; the table assigns TRBD1, which was not confirmed against the DNA. TRBV1 represents a pseudogene. This CDR3 comprises 17 residues. CDR3 DNA sequence: TGCACCAGCAGCCTTCCCAGCCAAGTTGGACAGACCTACGAGCAGTACTTC. This sequence encodes CTSSLPSQVGQTYEQYF.

The chain combines TRBV9 with TRBJ1-3; D gene unclear. The V and J ends lost 0 bases and 4 bases respectively, with 8 bases between them. CDR3 size: 14 residues. Per the germline V gene, CDR1 is SGDLS and CDR2 is YYNGEE. CDR3 in amino acids: CASSVDGKGNTIYF. The CDR3 DNA is TGTGCCAGCAGCGTAGACGGAAAGGGAAACACCATATATTTT.

This clone appeared once. The V call is TRBV27, the J call TRBJ1-5, with D unresolved. Germline CDR1 reads MNHEY; CDR2 reads SMNVEV (reference sequence). The V end was cut by 6 bases, the J end by 1 base, with 10 bases between. The CDR3 is 14 amino acids. Here the CDR3 reads CASSTSISNQPQHF. The DNA for the CDR3 is TGTGCCAGCAGCACCAGTATCAGCAATCAGCCCCAGCATTTT.

The J gene is TRBJ1-6, the V gene TRBV11-3; 9 positions match TRBD1. The V gene end was trimmed by 4 bases and the J gene end by 9 bases; junction bases not matched to a gene: 10. The germline gives CDR1 SGHNT, CDR2 YENEEA. The CDR3 is 16 residues long. CDR3 residues: CASSSGQGGGGSPLHF. In nucleotides, the CDR3 is TGTGCCAGCAGCTCGGGACAGGGAGGCGGTGGTTCACCCCTCCACTTT.

The rearrangement joins TRBV2 to TRBJ2-7, with D perhaps matching TRBD2 (6 bases). Germline CDR1 is SNHLY and CDR2 is FYNNEI. Trimming removed 7 bases from V and 1 base from J, with 14 bases in between. The CDR3 has 14 residues. CDR3 coding DNA: TGTGCCAGCATACGGAGGGAAACTTCCTACGAGCAGTACTTC. This gives the protein CASIRRETSYEQYF.

The V gene is TRBV5-5, the J gene TRBJ2-7; D gene unclear. In germline, CDR1 is SGHKS, CDR2 YYEKEE (reference sequence). This CDR3 comprises 16 residues. V dropped 6 bases and J dropped 0 bases, with 19 bases sitting between them. CDR3 DNA sequence: TGTGCCAGCATCCGTGAGTACGGCGCCTACTCCTACGAGCAGTACTTC. Its protein product is CASIREYGAYSYEQYF. Full variable domain (rest looked up from reference TRBV5-5 and TRBJ2-7): DAGVTQSPTHLIKTRGQQVTLRCSPISGHKSVSWYQQVLGQGPQFIFQYYEKEERGRGNFPDRFSARQFPNYSSELNVNALLLGDSALYLCASIREYGAYSYEQYFGPGTRLTVT.

This chain connects TRBV28 to TRBJ2-3; 14 bases are shared with TRBD2. This CDR3 is built from 18 residues. V lost 4 bases to trimming and J lost 4 bases; unmatched junction nucleotides: 10. CDR1 is MDHEN, CDR2 SYDVKM, per germline. This CDR3 reads CASSWARLAGGPADTQYF. The CDR3 DNA reads TGTGCCAGCAGTTGGGCCCGACTAGCGGGAGGGCCGGCAGATACGCAGTATTTT. The full variable domain, in which reference TRBV28 and TRBJ2-3 provide the parts outside the CDR3, is DVKVTQSSRYLVKRTGEKVFLECVQDMDHENMFWYRQDPGLGLRLIYFSYDVKMKEKGDIPEGYSVSREKKERFSLILESASTNQTSMYLCASSWARLAGGPADTQYFGPGTRLTVL.